This paragraph covers one TCR beta chain sequence. Its specificity is unknown. The read comes to an end 3 residues before the CDR3 does, leaving the germline J gene to fill in the end. Germline CDR1 is LNHDA and CDR2 is SQIVND (reference sequence). This CDR3 has 14 amino acids. With V trimmed by 6 bases and J by 4 bases, 8 bases remained unmatched. All donors had a single incident cervical HPV16 infection, not prevalent. This entry is derived from a study of T cells in women clearing cervical HPV infection. The protocol was immunoSEQ multiplex PCR, while the TCRdb copy is restricted to in-frame clones and leaves out a portion. This repertoire includes around 19,000 clones. General study points: T-cell numbers per sample were unknown and may explain richness differences.

Sequenced material: blood buffy coat. The chain uses TRBV19 and TRBJ1-2, with 7 positions matching TRBD1. The TCR originated in a woman aged 18 to 69 with a cervical HPV16 infection that either progressed to CIN3+ or cleared (not recorded which). CDR3 DNA, as far as it was read: TGTGCCAGTAGGGACAGGCATCCTACCTATGGC. Protein product: CASRDRHPTYG. The whole CDR3 protein reads CASRDRHPTYGYTF.